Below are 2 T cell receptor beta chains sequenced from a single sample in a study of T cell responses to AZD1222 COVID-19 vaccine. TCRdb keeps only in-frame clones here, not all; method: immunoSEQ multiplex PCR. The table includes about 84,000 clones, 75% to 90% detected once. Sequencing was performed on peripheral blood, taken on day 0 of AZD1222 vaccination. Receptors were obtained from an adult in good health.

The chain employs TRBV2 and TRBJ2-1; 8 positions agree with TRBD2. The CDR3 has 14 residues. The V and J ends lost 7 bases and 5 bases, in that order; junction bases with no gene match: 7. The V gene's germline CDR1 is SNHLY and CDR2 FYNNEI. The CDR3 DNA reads TGTGCCAGCAAGTCACAACTAGCGGACAATGAGCAGTTCTTC. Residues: CASKSQLADNEQFF.

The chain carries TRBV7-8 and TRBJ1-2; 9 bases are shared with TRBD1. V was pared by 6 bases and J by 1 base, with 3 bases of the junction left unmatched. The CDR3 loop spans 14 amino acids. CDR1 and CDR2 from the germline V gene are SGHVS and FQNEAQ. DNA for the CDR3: TGTGCCAGCAGGGGACAGGGTATTAACTATGGCTACACCTTC. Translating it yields CASRGQGINYGYTF.